The 3 T cell receptor beta chains below all came from one sample that was sequenced in a study of long-term antiretroviral therapy in people with HIV. Survey-level resolution applied to immunoSEQ assay v3.0. Some clones are missing from TCRdb's copy, which holds only in-frame ones; the method was immunoSEQ multiplex PCR. Of 20,000 to 25,000 clones listed, 76% were seen once; the top ten hold around 5%. The specimen comprised unsorted PBMCs, sampled 0.5 years after starting antiretroviral therapy. The receptors were sampled from a woman in her thirties or forties with HIV.

V usage is TRBV6-1 and J usage is TRBJ1-6, with 9 bases that match TRBD1. Germline V gene data show CDR1 as MNHNS and CDR2 as SASEGT. V was pared by 8 bases and J by 6 bases, with 5 bases of the junction left unmatched. This CDR3 is built from 14 residues. The CDR3 nucleotides are TGTGCCAGCGGCGGGACAGGGCCTAATTCACCCCTCCACTTT. Translating it yields CASGGTGPNSPLHF.

This chain joins TRBV6-1 and TRBJ2-7; weak D call: TRBD2 (5 bases). This CDR3 spans 11 amino acids. The V gene's germline CDR1 is MNHNS and CDR2 SASEGT. V gave up 0 bases and J gave up 10 bases, with 7 bases separating them. CDR3 protein: CASSEAPGQYF. The CDR3 nucleotides read TGTGCCAGCAGTGAAGCGCCGGGACAGTACTTC.

The chain links TRBV14 to TRBJ1-2; TRBD1 matches 7 bases. The CDR3 runs to 15 residues. After removal of 4 bases from V and 6 bases from J, the junction contained 11 bases not matched to a gene. Germline CDR1 reads SGHDN; CDR2 reads FVKESK. The CDR3 reads CASSLSGGGRNGYTF. Written as DNA, the CDR3 is TGTGCCAGCAGCCTCTCAGGGGGAGGAAGAAATGGCTACACCTTC.